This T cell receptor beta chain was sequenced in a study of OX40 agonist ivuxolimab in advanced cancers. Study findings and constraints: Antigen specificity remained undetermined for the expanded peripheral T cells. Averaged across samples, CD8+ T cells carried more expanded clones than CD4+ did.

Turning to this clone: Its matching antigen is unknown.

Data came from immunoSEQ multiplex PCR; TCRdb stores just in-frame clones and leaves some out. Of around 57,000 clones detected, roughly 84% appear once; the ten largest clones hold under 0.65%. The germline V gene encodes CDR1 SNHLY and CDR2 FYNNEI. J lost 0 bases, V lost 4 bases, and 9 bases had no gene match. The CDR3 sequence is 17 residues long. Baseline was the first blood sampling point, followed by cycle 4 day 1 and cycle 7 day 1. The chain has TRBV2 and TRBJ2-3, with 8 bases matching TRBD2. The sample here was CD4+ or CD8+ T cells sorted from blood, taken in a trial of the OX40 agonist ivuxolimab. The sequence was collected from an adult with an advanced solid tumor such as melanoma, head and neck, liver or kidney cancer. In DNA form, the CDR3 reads TGTGCCAGCAGTGGAATTCCGACTAGCGCAAGCACAGATACGCAGTATTTT. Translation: CASSGIPTSASTDTQYF.